This T cell receptor beta chain was obtained from a study of spatial heterogeneity in lung cancer. The overall study: The mean occurrence of each unique TCR and UMI combination in raw reads exceeded eight.

Per the germline V gene, CDR1 is SGHTA and CDR2 is FQGNSA. Trimming pared 5 bases from V and 5 bases from J, leaving 15 bases between. There are 14 residues in the CDR3. TCRdb analysed the 5' RACE reads with MiXCR anew, one entry per CDR3 protein. The sample has some 110,000 distinct CDR3 sequences, 12% seen once. The time point here: blood at routine non-recurrence follow-up after resection. The authors sequenced whole RNA from tumor, nontumor lung or frozen PBMC without sorting. Sequences were derived from PBMCs, sampled at follow-up. The clonotype comes from a male donor with early-stage non-small cell lung cancer. The gene calls are TRBV7-2 and TRBJ1-1; D possibly corresponds to TRBD1 (6 bases). The CDR3 loop reads CASSLRTAGTEAFF. CDR3 nucleotides: TGTGCCAGCAGCCTGAGGACAGCCGGTACTGAAGCTTTCTTT.